The sequence of this T cell receptor (beta chain) was determined in a study of glioma-infiltrating T cells after dendritic cell vaccination. The time point: after dendritic cell vaccination, including at tumor progression/relapse. TCRdb's copy holds only in-frame clones and misses some; the assay was immunoSEQ multiplex PCR. The top ten hold 5.3% of the sample, which has tens of thousands of clones, about 89% seen once. Trimming removed 5 bases from V and 5 bases from J, with 13 bases in between. This CDR3 is 14 amino acids long. Germline CDR1 is LNHDA and CDR2 is SQIVND (reference sequence). The chain combines TRBV19 with TRBJ1-5; a possible D gene is TRBD1 (5 bases). The sequence derives from a human donor with glioblastoma. Specimen: blood, collected after dendritic cell vaccination. CDR3: CASSSGQPYQPQHF. Written as DNA, the CDR3 is TGTGCCAGTAGTTCAGGGCAGCCTTATCAGCCCCAGCATTTT.